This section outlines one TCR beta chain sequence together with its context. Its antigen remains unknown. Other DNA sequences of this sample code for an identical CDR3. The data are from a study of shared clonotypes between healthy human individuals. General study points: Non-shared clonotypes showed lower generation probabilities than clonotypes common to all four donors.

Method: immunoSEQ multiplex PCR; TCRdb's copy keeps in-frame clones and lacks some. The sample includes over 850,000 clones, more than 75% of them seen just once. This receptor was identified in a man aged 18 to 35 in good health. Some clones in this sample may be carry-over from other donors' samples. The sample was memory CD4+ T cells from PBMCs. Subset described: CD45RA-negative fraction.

The CDR3 DNA reads as TGTGCCAGCAGTCAAACTAGCGGGAGCTCCTACGAGCAGTACTTC. It codes for CASSQTSGSSYEQYF. This sequence joins TRBV6-6 and TRBJ2-7; 11 bases fit TRBD2. Germline lookup yields CDR1 MNHNY and CDR2 SVGAGI (reference sequence). Unmatched junction bases numbered 3, after V lost 5 bases and J lost 0 bases. CDR3 length: 15 residues.